The 25 T cell receptor beta chains below all came from one sample that was sequenced in a study of PD-L1 blockade in urothelial cancer (dated by TCRdb to about 2017). The library was prepared using the immunoSEQ multiplex PCR assay. TCRdb took this table from immuneACCESS and kept in-frame rearrangements with V and J called. Such tables lack part of the clones; where checked against another copy, unresolved V genes explain under half of the gap, and the rest is unexplained. In this sample the table shows approximately 100,000 clones, under 85% of which occur a single time. The top ten hold 2.4% of the sample. The sample consisted of PBMCs, taken around atezolizumab (anti-PD-L1) treatment. The receptors stem from a man aged 50 or older with urothelial cancer.

This clone was seen more than once but under ten times. The CDR3 nucleotides are TGTGCCAGCAGCCAAAAGAGGTGGCGGGACAGTTTCAATGAGCAGTTCTTC. Amino acids: CASSQKRWRDSFNEQFF. The V and J genes are TRBV4-2 and TRBJ2-1, with D possibly being TRBD1 (7 bases). The germline gives CDR1 LGHNA, CDR2 YNFKEQ. The ends were cut back, 2 bases at V and 6 bases at J, with 20 bases in the middle. The CDR3 extends over 17 amino acids.

The chain links TRBV7-3 to TRBJ1-1; 8 nucleotides agree with TRBD1. This CDR3 is 13 amino acids long. Germline-derived CDR1 and CDR2 are SGHTA and FQGTGA. J was trimmed by 4 bases and V by 4 bases; bases with no gene match: 2. The CDR3 nucleotides are TGTGCCAGCAGCTACAGGGGGAGCACTGAAGCTTTCTTT. Protein: CASSYRGSTEAFF.

This clone was found a few times. The CDR3, as DNA: TGTGCCAGCTCCCGACAGGGTCTAGTTCAAGAGACCCAGTACTTC. Encoded protein: CASSRQGLVQETQYF. This chain joins TRBV18 and TRBJ2-5, with TRBD1 matching 7 bases. CDR1 is KGHSH and CDR2 is LQKENI in the germline V gene. J gave up 2 bases and V 6 bases, and 9 bases lay outside the gene matches. This CDR3 is 15 amino acids long.

The chain couples TRBV19 to TRBJ2-7; TRBD2 is a possible D gene (5 bases). Germline V gives CDR1 LNHDA, CDR2 SQIVND (reference sequence). V shed 6 bases and J shed 2 bases, with 11 bases lying between them. The CDR3 runs 13 residues. The CDR3 loop reads CASSRDGPYEQYF. The CDR3 nucleotides are TGTGCCAGTAGCCGGGATGGCCCCTACGAGCAGTACTTC.

The chain recombines TRBV19 with TRBJ1-3, with D perhaps matching TRBD1 (6 bases). The V gene's germline CDR1 is LNHDA and CDR2 SQIVND (reference sequence). There are 16 residues in the CDR3. Between the trimmed V and J ends, which lost 9 bases and 2 bases, there was a span of 20 bases. The CDR3 loop is CASNTGIQSTGNTIYF. The CDR3 DNA reads TGTGCCAGCAACACAGGGATTCAGTCCACTGGAAACACCATATATTTT.

This rearrangement joins TRBV29-1 to TRBJ2-7; perhaps TRBD2 as D (6 bases). The CDR3 spans 15 residues. The ends were cut back, 0 bases at V and 0 bases at J, with 12 bases in the middle. Germline CDR1 and CDR2: SQVTM and ANQGSEA. The CDR3 region is CSVEDERASSYEQYF. The CDR3 nucleotides read TGCAGCGTTGAAGATGAGCGGGCGAGCTCCTACGAGCAGTACTTC.

The rearrangement joins TRBV5-1 to TRBJ1-2; 10 bases agree with TRBD1. V trimming: 3 bases; J trimming: 8 bases; junction bases outside the gene matches: 10. The germline gives CDR1 SGHRS, CDR2 YFSETQ. The CDR3 contains 15 residues. The CDR3 loop is CASSWEGTGVQGYTF. The CDR3 nucleotides are TGCGCCAGCAGCTGGGAAGGGACAGGGGTTCAGGGCTACACCTTC.

V is TRBV27 and J is TRBJ2-5, with a tentative D call TRBD1 (6 bases). Germline loops: CDR1 MNHEY, CDR2 SMNVEV (reference sequence). Trimming shortened V by 5 bases and J by 5 bases, and 12 bases separated the two germline ends. The CDR3 has 13 amino acids. The CDR3 region has the DNA TGTGCCAGCAGTCGGGACATCGGGGAGACCCAGTACTTC. It specifies CASSRDIGETQYF.

The genes are TRBV25-1 and TRBJ2-3; TRBD2 agrees at 7 bases. The CDR3 length is 13 residues. CDR1 MGHDK and CDR2 SYGVNS come from the germline V gene. With 6 bases clipped from V and 2 bases from J, the junction kept 2 bases outside the gene matches. The DNA for the CDR3 is TGTGCCAGCAGGCGGGACTACACAGATACGCAGTATTTT. It codes for CASRRDYTDTQYF.

The V call is TRBV5-1, the J call TRBJ2-3; 12 bases match TRBD1. This CDR3 has 16 residues. Trimming cost V 4 bases and J 2 bases; bases outside gene matches: 5. Germline CDR1 SGHRS, CDR2 YFSETQ. CDR3 residues: CASSLTGQGATDTQYF. The CDR3 DNA reads as TGCGCCAGCAGCCTAACGGGACAGGGGGCCACAGATACGCAGTATTTT.

The rearrangement links TRBV7-9 to TRBJ2-3; no firm D call. Trimming shortened V by 5 bases and J by 6 bases, and 9 bases separated the two germline ends. The CDR3 contains 12 residues. CDR1 is SEHNR and CDR2 is FQNEAQ in the germline V gene (reference sequence). The CDR3 spells CASSPPGDTQYF. CDR3 nucleotides: TGTGCCAGCAGCCCACCCGGGGATACGCAGTATTTT.

The chain has TRBV4-1 and TRBJ2-3; TRBD2 might be the D (6 bases). The CDR3 has 16 amino acids. V shed 0 bases and J shed 2 bases, with 12 bases lying between them. Looked up from germline, CDR1 is MGHRA and CDR2 is YSYEKL. Written as DNA, the CDR3 is TGCGCCAGCAGCCAAGATCTTAGCGGCTTCACAGATACGCAGTATTTT. It is translated as CASSQDLSGFTDTQYF.

The chain recombines TRBV6-5 with TRBJ1-2, with a weak D call TRBD1 (5 bases). The CDR3 runs 13 residues. V was shortened by 2 bases and J by 2 bases, with 6 bases between the two germline ends. The germline V gene encodes CDR1 MNHEY and CDR2 SVGAGI. CDR3 sequence: CASSYDRNYGYTF. As DNA, the CDR3 is TGTGCCAGCAGTTACGACAGAAACTATGGCTACACCTTC.

This clone was detected a few times. CDR3 DNA: TGTGCCAGCAGTTTCCAGGGATCCTACAATGAGCAGTTCTTC. This codes for CASSFQGSYNEQFF. V gene TRBV28 combines with J gene TRBJ2-1; D perhaps matches TRBD1 (5 bases). The CDR3 contains 14 residues. The V end lost 3 bases, the J end lost 1 base, and 7 bases lay between the germline ends. The germline gives CDR1 MDHEN, CDR2 SYDVKM.

Here the CDR3 reads CASRRPPGDEQYF. The DNA of the CDR3 is TGTGCCAGCCGACGGCCTCCGGGTGACGAGCAGTACTTC. The genes are TRBV27 and TRBJ2-7; D gene unclear. Germline V CDR1 and CDR2: MNHEY, SMNVEV (reference sequence). This CDR3 has 13 amino acids. V shed 8 bases and J shed 5 bases, with 16 bases lying between them.

The chain carries TRBV7-6 and TRBJ2-3; 14 nucleotides line up with TRBD2. The V and J ends lost 4 bases and 4 bases, in that order; junction bases with no gene match: 4. Looked up from germline, CDR1 is SGHVS and CDR2 is FNYEAQ. The CDR3 runs 16 residues. The CDR3 region is CASSSGLAGVADTQYF. The CDR3 DNA follows: TGTGCCAGCAGCTCGGGACTAGCGGGAGTGGCAGATACGCAGTATTTT.

CDR3 coding DNA: TGTGCCAGCGCCGGGACAGCCTACGAGCAGTACTTC. Translated: CASAGTAYEQYF. The chain combines TRBV28 with TRBJ2-7, with 7 positions matching TRBD1. The CDR3 totals 12 residues. Germline V gene data show CDR1 as MDHEN and CDR2 as SYDVKM. V gave up 8 bases and J gave up 2 bases; unmatched junction bases: 3. The full variable domain, in which reference TRBV28 and TRBJ2-7 provide the parts outside the CDR3, is DVKVTQSSRYLVKRTGEKVFLECVQDMDHENMFWYRQDPGLGLRLIYFSYDVKMKEKGDIPEGYSVSREKKERFSLILESASTNQTSMYLCASAGTAYEQYFGPGTRLTVT.

V is TRBV5-1 and J is TRBJ2-3, with a weak D call TRBD2 (6 bases). Germline-derived CDR1 and CDR2 are SGHRS and YFSETQ. Trimming left V 1 base short and J 6 bases short, with 15 bases between. This CDR3 has 15 residues. The CDR3 DNA reads TGCGCCAGCAGCTTGAAGGCGGGAAGATCCGATACGCAGTATTTT. Its translation is CASSLKAGRSDTQYF.

The chain employs TRBV18 and TRBJ2-7; TRBD1 aligns across 8 bases. J was trimmed by 3 bases and V by 6 bases; bases with no gene match: 7. This CDR3 is 14 amino acids long. Per germline, CDR1 KGHSH and CDR2 LQKENI. This CDR3 reads CASSRTGLLYEQYF. The CDR3 nucleotides are TGTGCCAGCTCGAGGACAGGGCTCCTCTACGAGCAGTACTTC.

The chain links TRBV28 to TRBJ2-1, with TRBD2 matching 7 bases. This CDR3 is built from 14 residues. Trimming at V came to 8 bases and at J to 9 bases, leaving 13 bases not matched to a gene. Germline values: CDR1 MDHEN, CDR2 SYDVKM. The CDR3 protein is CASGSLAGEGEQFF. CDR3 DNA: TGTGCCAGCGGGTCCCTGGCGGGAGAGGGTGAGCAGTTCTTC.

The chain employs TRBV5-1 and TRBJ2-1, with 10 bases that match TRBD2. CDR3 length: 16 amino acids. J lost 6 bases, V lost 0 bases, and 6 bases had no gene match. CDR1 is SGHRS and CDR2 is YFSETQ in the germline V gene. The CDR3 DNA sequence: TGCGCCAGCAGCTTGGCCGGTTCTAGCGGGAGCAATGAGCAGTTCTTC. Its protein product is CASSLAGSSGSNEQFF.

This clone came up a few times. This chain joins TRBV5-4 and TRBJ1-6; TRBD1 aligns across 11 bases. The germline CDR1 and CDR2 sequences are SGHNT and YYREEE (reference sequence). The CDR3 contains 16 residues. With 4 bases clipped from V and 7 bases from J, the junction kept 7 bases outside the gene matches. CDR3: CASSSSWDRGNSPLHF. Written as DNA, the CDR3 is TGTGCCAGCAGCAGTTCCTGGGACAGGGGGAATTCACCCCTCCACTTT.

This clone was counted a few times. The J gene is TRBJ1-2, the V gene TRBV5-8; D remains ambiguous. The germline V gene has CDR1 SGHTS and CDR2 YDEGEE. V was trimmed by 0 bases and J by 8 bases, leaving 17 bases between them. The CDR3 is 15 amino acids. CDR3 in amino acids: CASSLAGRSPTGYTF. As DNA, the CDR3 is TGTGCCAGCAGCTTGGCTGGCAGGTCCCCGACGGGCTACACCTTC. The whole variable domain, remainder taken from reference TRBV5-8 and TRBJ1-2, is EAGVTQSPTHLIKTRGQQATLRCSPISGHTSVYWYQQALGLGLQFLLWYDEGEERNRGNFPPRFSGRQFPNYSSELNVNALELEDSALYLCASSLAGRSPTGYTFGSGTRLTVV.

This sequence joins TRBV14 and TRBJ2-4, with TRBD2 as a possible D gene (6 bases). The germline CDR1 and CDR2 sequences are SGHDN and FVKESK. This CDR3 spans 15 amino acids. The V gene lost 1 base and the J gene lost 9 bases, with 16 bases spanning the gap. The CDR3 nucleotides read TGTGCCAGCAGCCAAGTACGATTCCCCGGGGGCATTCAGTACTTC. Its protein product is CASSQVRFPGGIQYF.

The rearrangement joins TRBV29-1 to TRBJ2-5; no definite D call. Germline-derived CDR1 and CDR2 are SQVTM and ANQGSEA. This CDR3 comprises 11 residues. Trimming removed 6 bases from V and 5 bases from J, with 10 bases in between. This CDR3 reads CSVRVGETQYF. In nucleotides, the CDR3 is TGCAGCGTCCGGGTTGGGGAGACCCAGTACTTC.